This T cell receptor (beta chain) was found in a study of T cells in Graves' hyperthyroidism and ophthalmopathy. Broader study findings: Blood also showed most of the thyroid clonotypes that were expanded above 0.001.

Authors of the study amplified TCR beta CDR3 regions from RNA transcripts. The primer set for the first-round RT-PCR of the TCR CDR3 was HTBI. TCRdb recomputed calls from the multiplex PCR reads with MiXCR, one row per CDR3 protein. The sample holds around 580,000 distinct CDR3 sequences, about half seen once. No ophthalmopathy progression within 18 months constituted stable Graves' hyperthyroidism. Hyperthyroidism was newly diagnosed in patients aged 18 to 65 (duration under 2 months). Each diagnosis drew on symptoms, thyroxine, TRAb, thyroid ultrasound and orbital computed tomography findings. This clonotype appeared once. Its antigen is not known. V was cut by 3 bases and J by 4 bases, with 0 bases left in between. The length of the CDR3 is 12 residues. Per germline, CDR1 KGHDR and CDR2 SFDVKD.

The TCR was taken from a woman in her late teens or twenties with Graves' hyperthyroidism. The J gene is TRBJ2-6, the V gene TRBV24-1; D not resolved. Sequenced sample: peripheral blood or thyroid tissue (not recorded which). The CDR3 bases are TGTGCCACCAGTGATGGGGCCAACGTCCTGACTTTC. Translation: CATSDGANVLTF.